This TCR beta chain derives from a study of blood T cell repertoires in COVID-19. Background on the study: The study drew acute and convalescent COVID-19 samples from the United States, Italy and Spain. Sources were T cells, B-cell-depleted T cells, or PBMCs; the material itself was cDNA or gDNA.

In the source study's methods: Using reference gene primer amplification, nucleated cell counts were estimated. Profiling relied on immunoSEQ multiplex PCR, and the TCRdb table lists in-frame clones only, not all of them. V, J and clone size were drawn from that table, and D and trimming were deduced from the DNA. The sample lists roughly 55,000 clones, almost 80% occurring once. Sequenced input: peripheral blood. The receptor's source is a man aged 80 or over with acute or convalescent COVID-19.

The CDR3 nucleotides are TGTGCCAGCAGCTTAGGGGTTACAGGGGGACTATGGAATGAGCAGTTCTTC. This encodes CASSLGVTGGLWNEQFF. The chain employs TRBV7-2 and TRBJ2-1; maybe TRBD1 (8 bases). Germline V CDR1 and CDR2: SGHTA, FQGNSA. Trimming took off 1 base at V and 7 bases at J, with 20 bases between the two ends. The CDR3 has 17 residues.